The 9 T cell receptor beta chains presented below share a single source sample, sequenced in a study of T cell responses to AZD1222 COVID-19 vaccine. TCRdb's table, derived via immunoSEQ multiplex PCR, lists solely in-frame clones and lacks some. Of around 80,000 clones in the sample, 70% to 90% were seen once. The sequences come from peripheral blood, collected 28 days after the second AZD1222 dose. The receptors stem from an adult who received the AZD1222 COVID-19 vaccine.

The chain is built from TRBV5-1 and TRBJ1-6, with D unresolved. CDR1 is SGHRS and CDR2 is YFSETQ in the germline V gene. The CDR3 is made up of 13 amino acids. V was clipped by 2 bases and J by 10 bases, with 10 bases between them. The DNA for the CDR3 is TGCGCCAGCAGCTTCGGAGATGGCTCACCCCTCCACTTT. Its translation: CASSFGDGSPLHF.

V usage is TRBV6-5 and J usage is TRBJ2-3; a possible D gene is TRBD2 (7 bases). V was clipped by 3 bases and J by 4 bases, with 14 bases between them. CDR1 MNHEY and CDR2 SVGAGI come from the germline V gene. The CDR3 length is 15 residues. Here the CDR3 DNA reads TGTGCCAGCAGTTATAACGGGGGGCGACCAGATACGCAGTATTTT. This sequence encodes CASSYNGGRPDTQYF.

The table lists this clone with a few counts. The chain carries TRBV19 and TRBJ1-2; 7 bases align to TRBD1. Trimming took 2 bases from V and 2 from J; bases not matched to a gene: 8. The CDR3 is 16 residues long. Germline V gives CDR1 LNHDA, CDR2 SQIVND (reference sequence). The CDR3 DNA follows: TGTGCCAGTAGTATACTAGCACAGGGGTCAAACTATGGCTACACCTTC. Translated: CASSILAQGSNYGYTF.

This clone was counted a single time. The chain employs TRBV28 and TRBJ1-4; D is unresolved. Trimming shortened V by 6 bases and J by 3 bases, and 14 bases separated the two germline ends. The CDR3 sequence is 15 residues long. In germline, CDR1 is MDHEN, CDR2 SYDVKM. The DNA of the CDR3 is TGTGCCAGCAGGGGGATGGGGAGTTCTAATGAAAAACTGTTTTTT. It is translated as CASRGMGSSNEKLFF.

The CDR3 sequence is CAWSLGGDGHEQYF. CDR3 sequence (DNA): TGTGCCTGGAGTCTTGGTGGAGACGGCCACGAGCAGTACTTC. The gene calls are TRBV30 and TRBJ2-7, with D unresolved. Germline loops: CDR1 GTSNPN, CDR2 SVGIG (reference sequence). With 2 bases removed from V and 5 bases from J, the gap between germline ends came to 16 bases. This CDR3 has 14 residues.

This chain's CDR3 is CASRGAIDSNQPQHF. CDR3 DNA: TGTGCCAGCAGGGGGGCGATTGATAGCAATCAGCCCCAGCATTTT. This chain connects TRBV28 to TRBJ1-5, with D perhaps matching TRBD1 (6 bases). The V end was cut by 6 bases, the J end by 0 bases, with 12 bases between. The CDR3 is 15 residues long. Germline assignment: CDR1 MDHEN and CDR2 SYDVKM.

The rearrangement uses TRBV11-1 and TRBJ1-1; D perhaps matches TRBD1 (6 bases). V was trimmed by 4 bases and J by 0 bases, leaving 9 bases between them. Germline values: CDR1 SGHAT, CDR2 FQDESV (reference sequence). The CDR3 extends over 14 amino acids. The CDR3 bases are TGTGCCAGCAGCTCACAGGGAATGAACACTGAAGCTTTCTTT. Protein: CASSSQGMNTEAFF.

The chain carries TRBV18 and TRBJ2-5, with a tentative D call TRBD2 (6 bases). The CDR3 runs to 17 residues. V shed 3 bases and J shed 3 bases, with 20 bases lying between them. Germline V gives CDR1 KGHSH, CDR2 LQKENI. The CDR3 protein is CASSPRLVDSLEETQYF. The CDR3 DNA reads as TGTGCCAGCTCACCGAGACTAGTTGACTCTCTAGAAGAGACCCAGTACTTC.

The chain links TRBV19 to TRBJ2-7; TRBD1 agrees at 7 bases. Germline V lookup: CDR1 LNHDA, CDR2 SQIVND (reference sequence). This CDR3 region has 16 residues. The V segment lost 3 bases and the J segment 3 bases; nucleotides outside the gene matches: 11. CDR3 nucleotide sequence: TGTGCCAGTAGTATGAGACAGGGCCATCTCGTCTACGAGCAGTACTTC. Translating it yields CASSMRQGHLVYEQYF.